This T cell receptor (beta chain) was sequenced in a study of T cell responses to AZD1222 COVID-19 vaccine. The CDR3 is 14 residues long. Germline assignment: CDR1 DFQATT and CDR2 SNEGSKA (reference sequence). Trimming removed 3 bases at V and 5 bases at J, with 14 bases between. A word on this clone: Its antigen is unknown.

Broader study findings: Reportedly, nearly half of unique spike TCRs recognized epitopes outside B.1.351/B.1.1.7 mutations.

TCRdb's table, derived via immunoSEQ multiplex PCR, lists solely in-frame clones and lacks some. The sample lists about 92,000 clones; about nine tenths were seen once. This sequence originates from an adult in good health. Sequenced material: peripheral blood, taken on day 0 of AZD1222 vaccination. The chain employs TRBV20-1 and TRBJ1-5; D gene ambiguous. In DNA, the CDR3 is TGCAGTGCTAGTAGGCAATTTGAAGATCAGCCCCAGCATTTT. Translation: CSASRQFEDQPQHF.